Shown below are 27 T cell receptor beta chains from a single sample sequenced in a study of regulatory T cells in long-lasting Graves disease. Time point given: persistent/refractory GD, antithyroid drugs over 5 years with positive TRAb. PBMCs provided the RNA from which the TCR library was made. Sequencing libraries for TCR beta were prepared with iRepertoire HTBI primers and Arm-PCR of CDR3 regions. TCRdb re-called the multiplex PCR reads with MiXCR, one entry per CDR3 protein. This sample carries 400,000 to 500,000 distinct CDR3 sequences, less than 25% of them seen once, and the ten largest clones take approximately 8%. This specimen was peripheral blood mononuclear cells (PBMCs), taken when the disease was refractory, from a patient treated with antithyroid drugs. The receptors shown here come from a female donor with Graves disease.

The V gene is TRBV4-1, the J gene TRBJ2-5; D remains unclear. The germline V and J ends were trimmed by 9 bases and 3 bases, with 17 bases remaining between them. There are 14 residues in the CDR3. The V gene's germline CDR1 is MGHRA and CDR2 YSYEKL. For the CDR3, the DNA is TGCGCCAGTCAAAAATCTCCTGATGAAGAGACCCAGTACTTC. Protein sequence: CASQKSPDEETQYF.

The table lists this clonotype with a few counts. This chain connects TRBV9 to TRBJ1-1, with no clear D. Trimming took 0 bases from V and 4 from J, leaving 7 bases between them. This CDR3 contains 13 residues. The germline CDR1 and CDR2 sequences are SGDLS and YYNGEE. CDR3 loop: CASSVEASTEAFF. CDR3 DNA sequence: TGTGCCAGCAGCGTAGAGGCTAGCACTGAAGCTTTCTTT.

This clonotype has a handful of counts. The V gene is TRBV4-1, the J gene TRBJ2-5; perhaps TRBD2 as D (5 bases). V lost 3 bases to trimming and J lost 5 bases, with 13 bases between them. This CDR3 has 14 residues. The germline V gene encodes CDR1 MGHRA and CDR2 YSYEKL. The CDR3 is CASSQIGAAETQYF. CDR3 nucleotide sequence: TGCGCCAGCAGCCAGATAGGAGCGGCGGAGACCCAGTACTTC.

This clonotype was detected many times. The V call is TRBV5-1, the J call TRBJ1-2; possible D gene TRBD1, 5 bases. The CDR3 consists of 15 residues. V lost 0 bases, J lost 5 bases, and 14 bases lay in between. CDR1 SGHRS and CDR2 YFSETQ come from the germline V gene. Here the CDR3 DNA reads TGCGCCAGCAGCTTGGTGCCCACCGGGGCATATGGCTACACCTTC. This gives the protein CASSLVPTGAYGYTF. The variable domain in full, completed from reference TRBV5-1 and TRBJ1-2, reads KAGVTQTPRYLIKTRGQQVTLSCSPISGHRSVSWYQQTPGQGLQFLFEYFSETQRNKGNFPGRFSGRQFSNSRSEMNVSTLELGDSALYLCASSLVPTGAYGYTFGSGTRLTVV.

This clonotype appeared many times. The J gene is TRBJ1-1, the V gene TRBV24-1, with TRBD1 matching over 8 bases. This CDR3 contains 15 residues. With 5 bases clipped from V and 3 bases from J, the junction kept 7 bases outside the gene matches. Germline loops: CDR1 KGHDR, CDR2 SFDVKD. CDR3 sequence reads: CATSGHGQGDTEAFF. The CDR3 DNA reads as TGTGCCACCAGTGGCCATGGACAGGGTGACACTGAAGCTTTCTTT.

This clonotype was counted a few times. The chain has TRBV7-8 and TRBJ1-1; TRBD1 is a possible D gene (5 bases). Germline values: CDR1 SGHVS, CDR2 FQNEAQ. The CDR3 is 16 amino acids. V was pared by 2 bases and J by 7 bases, with 20 bases between. The CDR3 DNA reads as TGTGCCAGCAGCTTATTATGGGACGCCATGTTTGGTGAAGCTTTCTTT. Its protein is CASSLLWDAMFGEAFF.

This clonotype occurred many times. The V and J genes are TRBV6-1 and TRBJ2-2, with 9 positions matching TRBD2. The CDR3 has 15 amino acids. CDR1 and CDR2 (germline): MNHNS, SASEGT. With 6 bases clipped from V and 2 bases from J, the junction kept 4 bases outside the gene matches. CDR3 amino acids: CASRQGLANTGELFF. CDR3 DNA sequence: TGTGCCAGCAGACAGGGACTAGCTAACACCGGGGAGCTGTTTTTT.

This chain uses TRBV10-3 with TRBJ2-1, with 10 bases matching TRBD2. The CDR3 is 17 amino acids. V was clipped by 10 bases and J by 8 bases; unmatched bases: 20. Germline CDR1 reads ENHRY; CDR2 reads SYGVKD. CDR3 loop: CATRGALAGVNADEQFF. The CDR3 DNA reads TGTGCCACCCGAGGGGCCCTAGCGGGAGTAAATGCAGATGAGCAGTTCTTC.

Ten or more counts support this clonotype. This rearrangement joins TRBV6-5 to TRBJ2-7, with 12 bases aligning to TRBD2. The germline gives CDR1 MNHEY, CDR2 SVGAGI. This CDR3 comprises 16 residues. Losses at the gene ends were 2 bases for V and 2 bases for J; bases not matched to a gene: 4. This CDR3 reads CASSYGPSGRAYEQYF. The CDR3 DNA follows: TGTGCCAGCAGTTACGGTCCTAGCGGGAGGGCCTACGAGCAGTACTTC.

The chain is built from TRBV25-1 and TRBJ1-1, with D perhaps matching TRBD1 (6 bases). V was clipped by 1 base and J by 1 base, with 13 bases between them. CDR1 MGHDK and CDR2 SYGVNS come from the germline V gene. The CDR3 totals 16 residues. CDR3 nucleotide sequence: TGTGCCAGCAGTGAATCCGGACAGCCAAAGAACACTGAAGCTTTCTTT. Translating it yields CASSESGQPKNTEAFF.

This clonotype was seen a handful of times. The chain uses TRBV5-1 and TRBJ1-2, with D hard to call. The CDR3 loop spans 13 amino acids. From germline, CDR1 is SGHRS and CDR2 YFSETQ. V was shortened by 2 bases and J by 8 bases, with 13 bases between the two germline ends. The CDR3 coding sequence is TGCGCCAGCAGCTTCCAATCGCTGGAAGGCTACACCTTC. As protein: CASSFQSLEGYTF.

CDR3 residues: CSGNDLYQETQYF. The CDR3 bases are TGCAGCGGTAATGACCTTTACCAAGAGACCCAGTACTTC. V is TRBV29-1 and J is TRBJ2-5; no definite D call. The CDR3 covers 13 residues. In germline, CDR1 is SQVTM, CDR2 ANQGSEA. V gave up 7 bases and J gave up 0 bases, with 12 bases separating them. The full variable domain, rest sourced from reference TRBV29-1 and TRBJ2-5, is SAVISQKPSRDICQRGTSLTIQCQVDSQVTMMFWYRQQPGQSLTLIATANQGSEATYESGFVIDKFPISRPNLTFSTLTVSNMSPEDSSIYLCSGNDLYQETQYFGPGTRLLVL.

This clonotype was seen repeatedly, ten times or more. The V and J genes are TRBV2 and TRBJ2-2; 7 bases match TRBD1. After removal of 6 bases from V and 2 bases from J, the junction contained 6 bases not matched to a gene. The CDR3 extends over 15 amino acids. In germline, CDR1 is SNHLY, CDR2 FYNNEI. The CDR3 DNA sequence: TGTGCCAGCAGAAAGGGACAGTTAAACACCGGGGAGCTGTTTTTT. Its translation: CASRKGQLNTGELFF. The variable domain in full, with the rest retrieved from reference TRBV2 and TRBJ2-2, is EPEVTQTPSHQVTQMGQEVILRCVPISNHLYFYWYRQILGQKVEFLVSFYNNEISEKSEIFDDQFSVERPDGSNFTLKIRSTKLEDSAMYFCASRKGQLNTGELFFGEGSRLTVL.

The chain uses TRBV20-1 and TRBJ1-5; perhaps TRBD1 as D (5 bases). V lost 2 bases, J lost 4 bases, and 9 bases lay in between. CDR1 is DFQATT, CDR2 SNEGSKA, per germline (reference sequence). The CDR3 covers 13 residues. The CDR3 here is CSARFSGNQPQHF. Written as DNA, the CDR3 is TGCAGTGCTAGATTTTCAGGGAATCAGCCCCAGCATTTT.

The CDR3 spells CANSPGGGGYTF. DNA for the CDR3: TGTGCCAACAGCCCCGGGGGGGGCGGCTACACCTTC. The chain has TRBV12-3 or TRBV12-4 and TRBJ1-2, with a possible D match to TRBD1 (6 bases). The CDR3 is 12 residues long. Trimming took off 10 bases at V and 8 bases at J, with 17 bases between the two ends.

Turning to this clonotype: This may be a read error: a much more frequent sequence differs by one nucleotide. The V and J genes are TRBV28 and TRBJ1-5; D remains ambiguous. Germline loops: CDR1 MDHEN, CDR2 SYDVKM. Between the trimmed V and J ends, which lost 5 bases and 0 bases, there was a span of 14 bases. The CDR3 contains 16 residues. This chain's CDR3 is CASSHTSRPSNQPQHF. The CDR3 region has the DNA TGTGCCAGCAGTCACACCTCAAGGCCTAGCAATCAGCCCCAGCATTTT.

The chain combines TRBV2 with TRBJ1-2; 7 positions agree with TRBD1. V gave up 6 bases and J gave up 0 bases; unmatched junction bases: 10. The CDR3 spans 16 residues. Germline CDR1 and CDR2: SNHLY and FYNNEI. The CDR3 coding sequence is TGTGCCAGCAGACTCCAGGGGGGGGCGTCTAACTATGGCTACACCTTC. Residues: CASRLQGGASNYGYTF.

This clonotype was found a few times. The chain employs TRBV20-1 and TRBJ2-7; possible D gene TRBD1, 6 bases. The CDR3 is 15 residues long. CDR1 and CDR2 from the germline V gene are DFQATT and SNEGSKA (reference sequence). Trimming cost V 1 base and J 0 bases, with 13 bases left between them. The CDR3 DNA reads as TGCAGTGCTAGAGGAATCCTGGACAGCTCCTACGAGCAGTACTTC. Amino acids: CSARGILDSSYEQYF.

The chain joins TRBV6-1 to TRBJ2-6; 8 nucleotides match TRBD1. The germline gives CDR1 MNHNS, CDR2 SASEGT. The CDR3 is 15 residues long. The V gene end was trimmed by 6 bases and the J gene end by 5 bases; junction bases not matched to a gene: 6. CDR3 sequence (DNA): TGTGCCAGCAGCGATGGGACAGGATGGGCCAACGTCCTGACTTTC. This encodes CASSDGTGWANVLTF.

This clonotype was detected ten times or more. This sequence joins TRBV7-3 and TRBJ2-6; D is unresolved. This CDR3 is built from 13 residues. The germline V gene has CDR1 SGHTA and CDR2 FQGTGA. Trimming left V 1 base short and J 4 bases short, with 2 bases between. In DNA form, the CDR3 reads TGTGCCAGCAGCTTAATAGGGGCCAACGTCCTGACTTTC. Its translation is CASSLIGANVLTF.

This clonotype came up once. The CDR3 nucleotides read TGTGCCAGCAGCTTGGCCCCGGACACAGCCTACGAGCAGTACTTC. It is translated as CASSLAPDTAYEQYF. The chain has TRBV5-6 and TRBJ2-7; D possibly corresponds to TRBD1 (5 bases). The germline V gene encodes CDR1 SGHDT and CDR2 YYEEEE. The V gene lost 0 bases and the J gene lost 2 bases, with 12 bases spanning the gap. The CDR3 is made up of 15 amino acids.

This clonotype occurred many times. This chain connects TRBV6-1 to TRBJ1-2, with D perhaps matching TRBD1 (6 bases). CDR3 length: 16 residues. Trimming removed 7 bases at V and 1 base at J, with 19 bases between. Germline V CDR1 and CDR2: MNHNS, SASEGT. CDR3 sequence (DNA): TGTGCCAGCACAAAGAGAGGCAGGGGTAATAACTATGGCTACACCTTC. Amino acids: CASTKRGRGNNYGYTF.

This clonotype came up many times. V usage is TRBV5-1 and J usage is TRBJ1-1; no clear D gene. The CDR3 length is 15 residues. Per germline, CDR1 SGHRS and CDR2 YFSETQ. V was cut by 1 base and J by 2 bases, with 12 bases left in between. The CDR3 is CASSLRADSNTEAFF. The CDR3 coding sequence is TGCGCCAGCAGCTTGAGAGCAGACTCAAACACTGAAGCTTTCTTT.

This clonotype occurred many times. The chain employs TRBV6-5 and TRBJ1-1; D is unclear. The CDR3 is 13 amino acids. Germline values: CDR1 MNHEY, CDR2 SVGAGI. With 2 bases removed from V and 0 bases from J, the gap between germline ends came to 4 bases. The DNA of the CDR3 is TGTGCCAGCAGTTACCCGTTGAACACTGAAGCTTTCTTT. It is translated as CASSYPLNTEAFF.

This clonotype turned up a few times. V is TRBV6-4 and J is TRBJ2-2, with 8 bases fitting TRBD1. With V trimmed by 6 bases and J by 5 bases, 2 bases remained unmatched. The CDR3 covers 13 residues. Germline CDR1 reads MRHNA; CDR2 reads SNTAGT. CDR3 sequence reads: CASRGQETGELFF. The CDR3 nucleotides are TGTGCCAGCAGGGGACAGGAAACCGGGGAGCTGTTTTTT.

To note about this clonotype: A read error is possible here, since a much larger clone lies one base away. The CDR3 DNA is TGTGCCAGCAGATTGGGACGGCTTAGCTATGGCTACACCTTC. Translating it yields CASRLGRLSYGYTF. The chain couples TRBV6-2 or TRBV6-3 to TRBJ1-2, with D possibly being TRBD1 (5 bases). Trimming stripped 6 bases from V and 4 bases from J, with 15 bases between. Germline CDR1 MNHEY, CDR2 SVGEGT. The CDR3 runs 14 residues.

This chain joins TRBV13 and TRBJ1-1; 7 nucleotides line up with TRBD1. The germline V gene has CDR1 PRHDT and CDR2 FYEKMQ (reference sequence). CDR3 size: 15 residues. V shed 2 bases and J 4 bases; nucleotides not matched to a gene: 7. The CDR3 here is CASSLRPRGSTEAFF. Here the CDR3 DNA reads TGTGCCAGCAGCTTACGCCCCAGGGGGAGCACTGAAGCTTTCTTT.